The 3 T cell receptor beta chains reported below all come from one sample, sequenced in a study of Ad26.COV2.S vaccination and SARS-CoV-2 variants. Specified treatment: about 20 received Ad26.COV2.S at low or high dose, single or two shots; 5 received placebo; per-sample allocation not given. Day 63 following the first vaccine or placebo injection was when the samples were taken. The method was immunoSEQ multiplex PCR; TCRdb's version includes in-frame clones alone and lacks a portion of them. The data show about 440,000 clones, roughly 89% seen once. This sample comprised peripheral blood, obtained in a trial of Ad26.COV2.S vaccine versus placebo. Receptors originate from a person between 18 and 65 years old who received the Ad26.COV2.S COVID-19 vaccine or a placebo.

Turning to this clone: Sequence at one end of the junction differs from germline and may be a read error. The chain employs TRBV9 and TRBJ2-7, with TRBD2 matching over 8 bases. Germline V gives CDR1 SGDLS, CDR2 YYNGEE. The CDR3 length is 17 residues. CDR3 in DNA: TGTACCAGCAGCCCCCGGGGTAGCGGGGTAGCGTCCTACGAGCAGTACTTC. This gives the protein CTSSPRGSGVASYEQYF.

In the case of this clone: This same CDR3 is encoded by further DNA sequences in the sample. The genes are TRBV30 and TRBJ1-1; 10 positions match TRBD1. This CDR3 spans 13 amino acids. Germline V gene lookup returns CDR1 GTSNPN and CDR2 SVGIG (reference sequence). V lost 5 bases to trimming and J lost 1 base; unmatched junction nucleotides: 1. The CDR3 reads CAWGTGANTEAFF. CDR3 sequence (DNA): TGTGCCTGGGGGACAGGGGCGAACACTGAAGCTTTCTTT.

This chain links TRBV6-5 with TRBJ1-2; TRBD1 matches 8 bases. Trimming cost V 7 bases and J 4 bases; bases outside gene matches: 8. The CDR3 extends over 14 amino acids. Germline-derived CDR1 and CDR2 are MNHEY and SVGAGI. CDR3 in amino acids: CASIRDRQAYGYTF. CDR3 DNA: TGTGCCAGCATAAGGGACAGGCAGGCCTATGGCTACACCTTC.